A single sample is the source of the 19 T cell receptor beta chains below, sequenced in a study of CD8 T cells in ankylosing spondylitis. TCRdb re-derived calls from the 5' RACE reads in MiXCR, one entry per CDR3 protein. The sample holds just under 350,000 distinct CDR3 sequences; roughly 14% are singletons and the top ten take 0.95% to 1.4%. The sequencing input was blood, either unsorted or a sorted T cell fraction (not recorded which). The receptors originated from a male donor with ankylosing spondylitis or in good health (not recorded which).

This clonotype showed up just a few times. This CDR3 reads CASSSLEGGKFF. The CDR3 bases are TGTGCCAGCAGTTCCCTCGAGGGGGGGAAGTTCTTC. The chain employs TRBV12-3 or TRBV12-4 and TRBJ2-1; a possible D gene is TRBD2 (7 bases). The CDR3 runs to 12 residues. V dropped 4 bases and J dropped 14 bases, with 15 bases sitting between them.

There are a few counts of this clonotype. V usage is TRBV10-3 and J usage is TRBJ1-2; D may be TRBD1 (6 bases). This CDR3 has 15 residues. Trimming removed 5 bases at V and 7 bases at J, with 20 bases between. Germline CDR1 is ENHRY and CDR2 is SYGVKD. CDR3 sequence (DNA): TGTGCCATCAGTCAGACAGGATCTGCCGGGTTTGGCTACACCTTC. This sequence encodes CAISQTGSAGFGYTF.

There are a few counts of this clonotype. The gene calls are TRBV10-3 and TRBJ1-5; the D is unclear. Germline lookup yields CDR1 ENHRY and CDR2 SYGVKD. The CDR3 consists of 13 residues. V was cut by 7 bases and J by 3 bases, with 10 bases left in between. The CDR3 is CAITGSINQPQHF. CDR3 in DNA: TGTGCCATCACGGGGAGCATCAATCAGCCCCAGCATTTT.

The chain combines TRBV3-1 with TRBJ2-2; a weak D match, TRBD1 (7 bases). The CDR3 has 17 residues. Trimming cost V 2 bases and J 2 bases, with 15 bases left between them. CDR1 is LGHDT, CDR2 YNNKEL, per germline (reference sequence). CDR3 region: CASSQIGGGANTGELFF. CDR3 DNA: TGTGCCAGCAGCCAAATCGGAGGGGGCGCCAACACCGGGGAGCTGTTTTTT.

This clonotype was observed many times. The J gene is TRBJ2-5, the V gene TRBV12-3 or TRBV12-4; D is possibly TRBD1 or TRBD2 (5 bases each). The V gene lost 6 bases and the J gene lost 5 bases, with 13 bases spanning the gap. The CDR3 consists of 13 residues. CDR3 nucleotides: TGTGCCAGCAGCTTACGAGGGGTGGAGACCCAGTACTTC. Its translation is CASSLRGVETQYF.

The chain carries TRBV12-3 or TRBV12-4 and TRBJ2-1; TRBD2 matches 8 bases. CDR3 size: 15 residues. Trimming cost V 5 bases and J 4 bases; bases outside gene matches: 7. For the CDR3, the DNA is TGTGCCAGCAGTCCAAGCGGGGGCCCATACAATGAGCAGTTCTTC. Its protein is CASSPSGGPYNEQFF.

This clonotype has more than one count but fewer than ten. The V and J genes are TRBV20-1 and TRBJ1-1; D is unclear. Between the trimmed V and J ends, which lost 2 bases and 6 bases, there was a span of 13 bases. The CDR3 loop spans 13 amino acids. The germline V gene has CDR1 DFQATT and CDR2 SNEGSKA (reference sequence). CDR3 protein: CSARTSVLSEAFF. The CDR3 bases are TGCAGTGCTAGAACGTCAGTTCTCTCTGAAGCTTTCTTT.

Details on this clonotype: This may stem from a read error, because a much larger clone lies one nucleotide away. The J gene is TRBJ2-5, the V gene TRBV12-3 or TRBV12-4; D uncertain. V lost 6 bases, J lost 0 bases, and 17 bases lay in between. The CDR3 is made up of 16 amino acids. The CDR3: CASSIHPTEYQETQYF. The CDR3 DNA follows: TGTGCCAGCAGCATTCACCCCACAGAGTACCAAGAGACCCAGTACTTC.

The chain links TRBV4-1 to TRBJ2-2, with 10 bases fitting TRBD1. The CDR3 extends over 19 amino acids. Germline V lookup: CDR1 MGHRA, CDR2 YSYEKL. The J segment lost 4 bases and the V segment lost 4 bases, leaving 15 bases of the junction unmatched. CDR3 in amino acids: CASSPPPGQGTQSTGELFF. The CDR3 bases are TGCGCCAGCAGCCCACCGCCGGGACAGGGGACCCAATCCACCGGGGAGCTGTTTTTT.

The gene calls are TRBV5-1 and TRBJ2-7; D perhaps matches TRBD1 (8 bases). The CDR3 contains 15 residues. CDR1 is SGHRS and CDR2 is YFSETQ in the germline V gene. Trimming removed 4 bases from V and 2 bases from J, with 16 bases in between. CDR3 DNA: TGCGCCAGCAGCAACGGACAGGGAGGGCCCTACGAGCAGTACTTC. Translated, it gives CASSNGQGGPYEQYF.

Here the CDR3 DNA reads TGTGCCAGCAGCTTAGGGATTGTGGAGACCCAGTACTTC. It is translated as CASSLGIVETQYF. This chain links TRBV7-2 with TRBJ2-5; no clear D gene. The length of the CDR3 is 13 residues. Germline V gives CDR1 SGHTA, CDR2 FQGNSA. V lost 1 base and J 5 bases, leaving 8 bases between the germline ends.

This clonotype showed up many times. This chain uses TRBV12-3 or TRBV12-4 with TRBJ2-3, with D possibly TRBD2 on 6 matching bases. The length of the CDR3 is 13 residues. Trimming stripped 8 bases from V and 9 bases from J, with 18 bases between. The CDR3 DNA reads TGTGCCAGCGGAGTGACTAGACAGTACACGCAGTATTTT. Its protein product is CASGVTRQYTQYF.

This chain links TRBV12-3 or TRBV12-4 with TRBJ2-2, with no clear D. CDR3 length: 14 residues. V was cut by 5 bases and J by 0 bases, with 7 bases left in between. DNA of the CDR3: TGTGCCAGCAGTCCCTGGCCGAACACCGGGGAGCTGTTTTTT. The encoded protein is CASSPWPNTGELFF.

The chain combines TRBV20-1 with TRBJ1-5, with no clear D. This CDR3 region has 15 residues. Germline CDR1 and CDR2: DFQATT and SNEGSKA (reference sequence). V gave up 2 bases and J gave up 6 bases, with 17 bases separating them. CDR3 nucleotide sequence: TGCAGTGCTAGATCCAAGGGTGCGGGAAGTCAGCCCCAGCATTTT. It yields the protein CSARSKGAGSQPQHF.

This sequence joins TRBV5-4 and TRBJ2-3; 8 nucleotides line up with TRBD2. The V and J ends lost 4 bases and 2 bases, in that order; junction bases with no gene match: 12. Germline assignment: CDR1 SGHNT and CDR2 YYREEE (reference sequence). The CDR3 has 17 residues. The CDR3 DNA reads TGTGCCAGCAGCCCCCCGGGGGCGGGAGGCCTCACAGATACGCAGTATTTT. Translated: CASSPPGAGGLTDTQYF.

This clonotype appeared many times. This chain uses TRBV3-1 with TRBJ2-1; 7 bases agree with TRBD2. CDR1 is LGHDT, CDR2 YNNKEL, per germline (reference sequence). The CDR3 extends over 14 amino acids. Unmatched junction bases numbered 2, after V lost 5 bases and J lost 1 base. The CDR3 is CASSTAGSYNEQFF. CDR3 bases: TGTGCCAGCAGCACAGCGGGATCCTACAATGAGCAGTTCTTC.

The chain employs TRBV12-3 or TRBV12-4 and TRBJ1-3; 8 bases map to TRBD1. J gave up 0 bases and V 5 bases, and 3 bases lay outside the gene matches. The CDR3 extends over 15 amino acids. CDR3: CASSRDRTSGNTIYF. DNA for the CDR3: TGTGCCAGCAGTCGGGACAGGACCTCTGGAAACACCATATATTTT.

The gene calls are TRBV6-1 and TRBJ1-1, with 8 bases identical to TRBD1. The CDR3 runs to 13 residues. Losses at the gene ends were 6 bases for V and 3 bases for J; bases not matched to a gene: 3. Germline CDR1 reads MNHNS; CDR2 reads SASEGT. The CDR3 nucleotides are TGTGCCAGCAGAACAGGGGGTGACACTGAAGCTTTCTTT. Protein product: CASRTGGDTEAFF.

J is TRBJ2-3 and V is TRBV12-3 or TRBV12-4, with D possibly TRBD1 on 6 matching bases. V was cut by 4 bases and J by 15 bases, with 14 bases left in between. The CDR3 covers 11 residues. CDR3 protein: CASSSPRQVYF. CDR3 bases: TGTGCCAGCAGTTCTCCGAGACAGGTCTATTTT.